Listed below are T cell receptor beta chains from one sample, sequenced in a study of cytomegalovirus exposure and HLA in healthy donors. Libraries were prepared by immunoSEQ multiplex PCR; TCRdb keeps only in-frame clonotypes and omits some of them. In the table there are about 120,000 clones, 90% to 96% of which are singletons. The specimen sequenced was PBMCs. The receptors were sampled from a man between 18 and 35 years old in good health and CMV-seronegative. The CDR3 runs from the conserved cysteine through the conserved F or W. The order of the fields is J gene, D gene, V gene, CDR3 length, clone size, CDR3 protein, CDR3 DNA. The D gene is left open where the match is weak. The listing skips clone size in some rows; elsewhere it reads once, few, many or a size class.

j_gene: TRBJ1-1
d_gene: -
v_gene: TRBV10-3
len: 14
abundance: -
CDR3aa: CAISESTGNTEAFF
CDR3nt: TGTGCCATCAGTGAGTCGACAGGAAACACTGAAGCTTTCTTT

j_gene: TRBJ2-2
d_gene: TRBD2
v_gene: TRBV27
len: 16
abundance: -
CDR3aa: CASSPGLAGGWGELFF
CDR3nt: TGTGCCAGCAGTCCCGGACTAGCGGGAGGTTGGGGGGAGCTGTTTTTT

j_gene: TRBJ2-3
d_gene: -
v_gene: TRBV29-1
len: 11
abundance: once
CDR3aa: CSVEDLENQYF
CDR3nt: TGCAGCGTTGAAGATCTAGAGAATCAGTATTTT

j_gene: TRBJ1-3
d_gene: -
v_gene: TRBV4-3
len: 15
abundance: -
CDR3aa: CASRSDAYSGNTIYF
CDR3nt: TGCGCCAGCAGGAGCGACGCATACTCTGGAAACACCATATATTTT

j_gene: TRBJ1-4
d_gene: -
v_gene: TRBV27
len: 16
abundance: once
CDR3aa: CASSLSLQTVNEKLFF
CDR3nt: TGTGCCAGCAGTTTATCCCTACAGACAGTTAATGAAAAACTGTTTTTT

j_gene: TRBJ2-5
d_gene: TRBD2
v_gene: TRBV9
len: 15
abundance: -
CDR3aa: CASSGRLAGRETQYF
CDR3nt: TGTGCCAGCAGCGGACGACTAGCGGGACGGGAGACCCAGTACTTC

j_gene: TRBJ1-4
d_gene: -
v_gene: TRBV28
len: 13
abundance: -
CDR3aa: CASSFQGREKLFF
CDR3nt: TGTGCCAGCAGTTTCCAGGGGCGTGAAAAACTGTTTTTT

j_gene: TRBJ2-6
d_gene: TRBD1
v_gene: TRBV7-2
len: 16
abundance: -
CDR3aa: CASSLTGAAGANVLTF
CDR3nt: TGTGCCAGCAGCTTAACAGGGGCTGCTGGGGCCAACGTCCTGACTTTC

j_gene: TRBJ2-3
d_gene: TRBD2
v_gene: TRBV28
len: 13
abundance: -
CDR3aa: CASRSGITDTQYF
CDR3nt: TGTGCCAGCAGAAGCGGGATCACAGATACGCAGTATTTT

j_gene: TRBJ2-1
d_gene: TRBD1
v_gene: TRBV4-3
len: 15
abundance: -
CDR3aa: CASSQAPGGNYEQFF
CDR3nt: TGCGCCAGCAGCCAAGCGCCAGGGGGCAACTATGAGCAGTTCTTC

j_gene: TRBJ2-5
d_gene: -
v_gene: TRBV30
len: 19
abundance: -
CDR3aa: CAWSVYWPGGLWPEETQYF
CDR3nt: TGTGCCTGGAGTGTATACTGGCCAGGGGGGTTATGGCCTGAAGAGACCCAGTACTTC

j_gene: TRBJ1-1
d_gene: -
v_gene: TRBV29-1
len: 12
abundance: few
CDR3aa: CSVEGLETEAFF
CDR3nt: TGCAGCGTTGAGGGACTGGAGACTGAAGCTTTCTTT

j_gene: TRBJ1-3
d_gene: TRBD1
v_gene: TRBV30
len: 14
abundance: -
CDR3aa: CAWSVGDSRWTIYF
CDR3nt: TGTGCCTGGAGTGTAGGGGACAGCCGGTGGACCATATATTTT

j_gene: TRBJ2-7
d_gene: -
v_gene: TRBV10-3
len: 14
abundance: -
CDR3aa: CAIRDGQLSYEQYF
CDR3nt: TGTGCCATCAGGGACGGACAGTTAAGCTACGAGCAGTACTTC

j_gene: TRBJ2-5
d_gene: -
v_gene: TRBV6-1
len: 15
abundance: -
CDR3aa: CASRTAGRGSETQYF
CDR3nt: TGTGCCAGCAGGACGGCTGGCAGGGGATCAGAGACCCAGTACTTC

j_gene: TRBJ2-1
d_gene: TRBD2
v_gene: TRBV27
len: 15
abundance: -
CDR3aa: CASSYPLADNNEQFF
CDR3nt: TGTGCCAGCAGTTACCCTCTAGCGGATAACAATGAGCAGTTCTTC

j_gene: TRBJ2-3
d_gene: TRBD2
v_gene: TRBV19
len: 12
abundance: -
CDR3aa: CASSMVGLEFYF
CDR3nt: TGTGCCAGTAGTATGGTGGGACTAGAATTTTATTTT

j_gene: TRBJ2-1
d_gene: TRBD2
v_gene: TRBV9
len: 16
abundance: -
CDR3aa: CASSSGSGKNGNEQFF
CDR3nt: TGTGCCAGCAGCTCCGGTAGCGGGAAGAACGGCAATGAGCAGTTCTTC

j_gene: TRBJ2-1
d_gene: TRBD2
v_gene: TRBV11-2
len: 15
abundance: -
CDR3aa: CASSLAGVAGYEQFF
CDR3nt: TGTGCCAGCAGCTTAGCCGGGGTAGCGGGATATGAGCAGTTCTTC